This TCR beta chain was captured by sequencing in a study of T-cell reconstitution after alpha-beta-depleted transplantation in children. By sample fraction, this clonotype is medium-sized (0.01 to 0.1%). What it binds is not known. Unique molecular identifiers were incorporated during preparation of the TCRbeta library. TCRdb re-analysed the PCR reads in MiXCR, keeping a single row per CDR3 protein. The sample lists more than 3,500 distinct CDR3 sequences; around 23% were seen once. Germline assignment: CDR1 SGHAT and CDR2 FQNNGV. Trimming removed 0 bases at V and 0 bases at J, with 9 bases between. The CDR3 sequence is 15 residues long. General study findings and limits: Newly produced T cells mostly accounted for T-cell counts and diversity one year post-transplant.

The chain combines TRBV11-2 with TRBJ2-7, with a possible D match to TRBD2 (6 bases). The sequence was obtained from a boy under two years old who had a stem cell transplant for SCID, so the T cells may come from the graft donor. The source was PBMCs, mostly from graft donor cells, collected 60 days after TCRalphabeta/CD19-depleted stem cell transplant. The CDR3 nucleotides read TGTGCCAGCAGCTTAGATAGCGGCGCCTCCTACGAGCAGTACTTC. Its protein is CASSLDSGASYEQYF. Filled out from reference TRBV11-2 and TRBJ2-7, the complete variable domain reads EAGVAQSPRYKIIEKRQSVAFWCNPISGHATLYWYQQILGQGPKLLIQFQNNGVVDDSQLPKDRFSAERLKGVDSTLKIQPAKLEDSAVYLCASSLDSGASYEQYFGPGTRLTVT.